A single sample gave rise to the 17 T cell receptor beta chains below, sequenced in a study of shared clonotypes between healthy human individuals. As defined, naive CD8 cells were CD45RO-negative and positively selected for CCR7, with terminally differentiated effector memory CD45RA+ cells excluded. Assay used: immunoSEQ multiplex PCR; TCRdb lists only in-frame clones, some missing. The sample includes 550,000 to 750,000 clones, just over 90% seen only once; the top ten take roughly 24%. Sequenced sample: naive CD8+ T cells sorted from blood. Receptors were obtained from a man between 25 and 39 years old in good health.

This CDR3 is CSVERRLAGVYEQYF. The DNA of the CDR3 is TGCAGCGTTGAGAGGCGGCTAGCGGGAGTCTACGAGCAGTACTTC. The chain employs TRBV29-1 and TRBJ2-7; 10 nucleotides align to TRBD2. Per germline, CDR1 SQVTM and CDR2 ANQGSEA. The CDR3 consists of 15 residues. J gave up 3 bases and V 3 bases, and 8 bases lay outside the gene matches.

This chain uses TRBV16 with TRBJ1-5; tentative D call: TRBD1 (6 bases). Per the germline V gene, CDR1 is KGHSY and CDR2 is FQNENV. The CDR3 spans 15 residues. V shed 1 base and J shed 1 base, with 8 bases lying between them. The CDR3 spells CASSQFRGSNQPQHF. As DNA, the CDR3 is TGTGCCAGCAGCCAATTCAGGGGAAGCAATCAGCCCCAGCATTTT.

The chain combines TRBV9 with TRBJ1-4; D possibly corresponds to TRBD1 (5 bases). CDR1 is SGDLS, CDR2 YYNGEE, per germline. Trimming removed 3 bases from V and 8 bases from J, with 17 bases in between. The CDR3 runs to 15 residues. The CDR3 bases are TGTGCCAGCAGCGAAACCGGGACTGGGGAGGAAAAACTGTTTTTT. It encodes CASSETGTGEEKLFF.

CDR3 nucleotide sequence: TGTGCCAGCAGTGAACTAGCGGGAGGGTCGTCCTACAATGAGCAGTTCTTC. This encodes CASSELAGGSSYNEQFF. The chain employs TRBV6-1 and TRBJ2-1, with 12 bases matching TRBD2. Losses at the gene ends were 2 bases for V and 1 base for J; bases not matched to a gene: 3. Germline values: CDR1 MNHNS, CDR2 SASEGT. The CDR3 sequence is 17 residues long.

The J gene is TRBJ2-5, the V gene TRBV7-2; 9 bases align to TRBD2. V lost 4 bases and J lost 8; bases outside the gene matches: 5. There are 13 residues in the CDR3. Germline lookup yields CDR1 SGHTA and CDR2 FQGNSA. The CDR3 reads CASSSGLAGTQYF. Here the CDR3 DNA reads TGTGCCAGCAGCTCGGGACTAGCCGGAACCCAGTACTTC. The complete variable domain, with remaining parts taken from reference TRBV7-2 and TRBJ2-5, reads GAGVSQSPSNKVTEKGKDVELRCDPISGHTALYWYRQSLGQGLEFLIYFQGNSAPDKSGLPSDRFSAERTGGSVSTLTIQRTQQEDSAVYLCASSSGLAGTQYFGPGTRLLVL.

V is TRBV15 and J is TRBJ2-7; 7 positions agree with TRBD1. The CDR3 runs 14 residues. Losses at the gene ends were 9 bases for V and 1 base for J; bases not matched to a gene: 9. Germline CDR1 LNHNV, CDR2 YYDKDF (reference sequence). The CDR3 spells CATRSPGQSYEQYF. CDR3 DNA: TGTGCCACTAGGAGTCCGGGACAGTCCTACGAGCAGTACTTC.

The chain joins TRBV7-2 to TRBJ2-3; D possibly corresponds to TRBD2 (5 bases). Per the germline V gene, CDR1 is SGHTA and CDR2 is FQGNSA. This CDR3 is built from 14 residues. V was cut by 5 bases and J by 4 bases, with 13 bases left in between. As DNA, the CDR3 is TGTGCCAGCAGCGGGGATAGGAGGTCAGATACGCAGTATTTT. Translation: CASSGDRRSDTQYF.

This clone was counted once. The CDR3 sequence: CASSAYGTANSPLHF. As DNA, the CDR3 is TGTGCCAGCAGCGCGTACGGGACAGCGAATTCACCCCTCCACTTT. The V call is TRBV9, the J call TRBJ1-6; the match to TRBD1 covers 7 bases. Germline CDR1 is SGDLS and CDR2 is YYNGEE. J was trimmed by 7 bases and V by 3 bases; bases with no gene match: 7. The CDR3 runs 15 residues. The variable domain in full, completed from reference TRBV9 and TRBJ1-6, reads DSGVTQTPKHLITATGQRVTLRCSPRSGDLSVYWYQQSLDQGLQFLIQYYNGEERAKGNILERFSAQQFPDLHSELNLSSLELGDSALYFCASSAYGTANSPLHFGNGTRLTVT.

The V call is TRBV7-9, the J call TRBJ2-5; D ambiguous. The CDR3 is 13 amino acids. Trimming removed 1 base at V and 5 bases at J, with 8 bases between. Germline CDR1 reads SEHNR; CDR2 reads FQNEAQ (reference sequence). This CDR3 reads CASSLGEHETQYF. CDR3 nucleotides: TGTGCCAGCAGCTTAGGGGAACACGAGACCCAGTACTTC.

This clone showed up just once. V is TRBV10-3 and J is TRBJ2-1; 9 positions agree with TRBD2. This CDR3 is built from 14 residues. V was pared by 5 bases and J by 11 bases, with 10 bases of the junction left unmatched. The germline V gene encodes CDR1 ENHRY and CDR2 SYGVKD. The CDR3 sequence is CAISLDVAGEKQFF. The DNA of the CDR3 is TGTGCCATCAGTCTTGATGTAGCGGGAGAAAAGCAGTTCTTC.

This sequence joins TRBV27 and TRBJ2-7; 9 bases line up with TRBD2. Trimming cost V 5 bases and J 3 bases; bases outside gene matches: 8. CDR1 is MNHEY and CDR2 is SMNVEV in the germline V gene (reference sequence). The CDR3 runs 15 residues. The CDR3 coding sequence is TGTGCCAGCAGTGCCACTTTTAGCGGGAGCTACGAGCAGTACTTC. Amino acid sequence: CASSATFSGSYEQYF.

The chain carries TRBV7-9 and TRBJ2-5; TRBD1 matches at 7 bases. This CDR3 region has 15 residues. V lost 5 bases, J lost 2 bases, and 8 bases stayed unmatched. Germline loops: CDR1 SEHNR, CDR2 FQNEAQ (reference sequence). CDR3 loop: CASSRGTAVQETQYF. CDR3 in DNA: TGTGCCAGCAGCCGAGGGACAGCCGTTCAAGAGACCCAGTACTTC.

This CDR3 reads CAIMAGDTGELFF. The CDR3 DNA reads TGTGCCATCATGGCCGGGGACACCGGGGAGCTGTTTTTT. This chain connects TRBV10-3 to TRBJ2-2; D possibly corresponds to TRBD2 (5 bases). Per the germline V gene, CDR1 is ENHRY and CDR2 is SYGVKD. This CDR3 spans 13 amino acids. Trimming cost V 7 bases and J 3 bases, with 9 bases left between them.

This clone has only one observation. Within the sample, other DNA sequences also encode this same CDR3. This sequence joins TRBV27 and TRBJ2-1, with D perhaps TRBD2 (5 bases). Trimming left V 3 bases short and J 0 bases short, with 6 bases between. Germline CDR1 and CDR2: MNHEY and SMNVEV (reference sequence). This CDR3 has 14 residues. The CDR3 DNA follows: TGTGCCAGCAGTTTGGCGGGCTCCTACAATGAGCAGTTCTTC. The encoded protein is CASSLAGSYNEQFF.

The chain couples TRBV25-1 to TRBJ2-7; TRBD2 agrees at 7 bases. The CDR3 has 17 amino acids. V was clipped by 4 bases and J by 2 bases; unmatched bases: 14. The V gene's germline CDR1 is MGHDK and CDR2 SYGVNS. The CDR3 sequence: CASSVAPGGRLPYEQYF. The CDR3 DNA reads TGTGCCAGCAGTGTAGCCCCCGGCGGGAGACTCCCCTACGAGCAGTACTTC.

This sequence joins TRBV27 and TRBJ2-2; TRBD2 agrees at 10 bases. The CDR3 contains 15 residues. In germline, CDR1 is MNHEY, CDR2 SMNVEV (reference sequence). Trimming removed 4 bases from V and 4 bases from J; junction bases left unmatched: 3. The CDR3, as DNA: TGTGCCAGCAGTTACCGGACTAGCGGCACCGGGGAGCTGTTTTTT. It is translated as CASSYRTSGTGELFF.

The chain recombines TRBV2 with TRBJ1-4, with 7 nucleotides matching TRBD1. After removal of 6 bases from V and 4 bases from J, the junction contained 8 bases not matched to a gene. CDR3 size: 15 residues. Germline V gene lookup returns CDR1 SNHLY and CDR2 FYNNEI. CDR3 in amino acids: CASREGQLLNEKLFF. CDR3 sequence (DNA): TGTGCCAGCAGGGAGGGACAGCTCCTTAATGAAAAACTGTTTTTT.